The rows below give T cell receptor beta chains drawn from one sample of a study of blood T cell repertoires in COVID-19. The method was immunoSEQ multiplex PCR; TCRdb's version includes in-frame clones alone and lacks a portion of them. Of 150,000 to 200,000 clones listed, roughly three quarters are singletons. The sequenced sample was PBMCs or T cells enriched from blood (not recorded which). All receptors come from a woman in her forties or fifties with acute COVID-19. CDR3s include the opening cysteine and the closing phenylalanine or tryptophan. A D gene is named only where the DNA matches it firmly. A clone size is listed for some rows: how often the clone was seen (once, few, many), or a class if it is expanded.

CDR3 protein: CASTKGGSLEMNTEAFF
CDR3 DNA: TGTGCCAGCACCAAAGGGGGCAGCCTGGAAATGAACACTGAAGCTTTCTTT
clone size: few
V gene: TRBV19
J gene: TRBJ1-1
D gene: TRBD1

CDR3 protein: CASSFGGAGTVYTEAFF
CDR3 DNA: TGTGCCAGCAGTTTCGGAGGGGCAGGGACGGTCTACACTGAAGCTTTCTTT
clone size: -
V gene: TRBV28
J gene: TRBJ1-1
D gene: -

CDR3 protein: CASSVVVPSSGGAPEQFF
CDR3 DNA: TGTGCCAGCAGCGTAGTCGTCCCCTCTAGCGGGGGGGCCCCTGAGCAGTTCTTC
clone size: once
V gene: TRBV7-2
J gene: TRBJ2-1
D gene: TRBD2

CDR3 protein: CASSSDRGLIQPQHF
CDR3 DNA: TGTGCCAGCAGTTCGGACAGGGGGCTTATTCAGCCCCAGCATTTT
clone size: -
V gene: TRBV6-2/TRBV6-3
J gene: TRBJ1-5
D gene: TRBD1

CDR3 protein: CASSPGQRGTEAFF
CDR3 DNA: TGTGCCAGCAGCCCGGGACAGAGGGGCACTGAAGCTTTCTTT
clone size: -
V gene: TRBV3-1/TRBV3-2
J gene: TRBJ1-1
D gene: TRBD1

CDR3 protein: CASTVSGGAREQFF
CDR3 DNA: TGTGCCAGCACCGTTAGCGGGGGGGCCCGCGAGCAGTTCTTC
clone size: -
V gene: TRBV27
J gene: TRBJ2-1
D gene: TRBD2

CDR3 protein: CASAGTLNEKLFF
CDR3 DNA: TGCGCCAGTGCGGGGACCCTTAATGAAAAACTGTTTTTT
clone size: -
V gene: TRBV5-1
J gene: TRBJ1-4
D gene: -

CDR3 protein: CASSGPLGGETQYF
CDR3 DNA: TGTGCCAGCAGCGGGCCCCTGGGGGGAGAGACCCAGTACTTC
clone size: -
V gene: TRBV7-2
J gene: TRBJ2-5
D gene: -

CDR3 protein: CASSPSRVANEQFF
CDR3 DNA: TGTGCCAGCAGCCCATCCCGGGTAGCGAATGAGCAGTTCTTC
clone size: -
V gene: TRBV7-2
J gene: TRBJ2-1
D gene: -

CDR3 protein: CASSGGLQETQYF
CDR3 DNA: TGTGCCAGCTCAGGGGGCCTCCAAGAGACCCAGTACTTC
clone size: -
V gene: TRBV18
J gene: TRBJ2-5
D gene: -

CDR3 protein: CASSQPGRASSYNEQFF
CDR3 DNA: TGCGCCAGCAGCCAGCCCGGAAGGGCTAGCAGCTACAATGAGCAGTTCTTC
clone size: -
V gene: TRBV4-1
J gene: TRBJ2-1
D gene: -

CDR3 protein: CASSPGRGPRSPLHF
CDR3 DNA: TGCGCCAGCAGCCCGGGGCGGGGACCGCGGTCACCCCTCCACTTT
clone size: -
V gene: TRBV5-1
J gene: TRBJ1-6
D gene: -

CDR3 protein: CASSPQGYAYGYTF
CDR3 DNA: TGTGCCAGCAGCCCCCAGGGGTACGCCTATGGCTACACCTTC
clone size: once
V gene: TRBV3-1/TRBV3-2
J gene: TRBJ1-2
D gene: -

CDR3 protein: CASSQDPQGLSPLHF
CDR3 DNA: TGTGCCAGCAGCCAAGATCCCCAGGGTCTTTCACCCCTCCACTTT
clone size: few
V gene: TRBV3-1/TRBV3-2
J gene: TRBJ1-6
D gene: -

CDR3 protein: CSASSWRGVSYNSPLHF
CDR3 DNA: TGCAGTGCTAGTTCTTGGCGGGGGGTCTCCTATAATTCACCCCTCCACTTT
clone size: -
V gene: TRBV20-1
J gene: TRBJ1-6
D gene: -

CDR3 protein: CASSLAVGGETQYF
CDR3 DNA: TGCGCCAGCAGCTTGGCGGTCGGGGGAGAGACCCAGTACTTC
clone size: few
V gene: TRBV5-1
J gene: TRBJ2-5
D gene: -

CDR3 protein: CASSPWTIQTDTQYF
CDR3 DNA: TGTGCCAGCAGCCCGTGGACAATTCAGACAGATACGCAGTATTTT
clone size: -
V gene: TRBV14
J gene: TRBJ2-3
D gene: -

CDR3 protein: CASGPLTDTQYF
CDR3 DNA: TGTGCCAGCGGGCCCCTCACAGATACGCAGTATTTT
clone size: -
V gene: TRBV5-6
J gene: TRBJ2-3
D gene: -

CDR3 protein: CASSQLTSGGGGEQFF
CDR3 DNA: TGTGCCAGCAGCCAATTGACTAGCGGGGGGGGTGGTGAGCAGTTCTTC
clone size: -
V gene: TRBV4-2
J gene: TRBJ2-1
D gene: TRBD2

CDR3 protein: CASTGRQGAQGSGNTIYF
CDR3 DNA: TGTGCCAGCACCGGTCGGCAGGGGGCGCAGGGCTCTGGAAACACCATATATTTT
clone size: -
V gene: TRBV28
J gene: TRBJ1-3
D gene: TRBD1

CDR3 protein: CASSLLAPGSTLPYNEQFF
CDR3 DNA: TGTGCCAGCAGTCTACTTGCCCCGGGATCCACTCTCCCATACAATGAGCAGTTCTTC
clone size: -
V gene: TRBV27
J gene: TRBJ2-1
D gene: -

CDR3 protein: CASSSGQGIAEAFF
CDR3 DNA: TGTGCCAGCAGCTCGGGACAGGGGATCGCTGAAGCTTTCTTT
clone size: -
V gene: TRBV7-2
J gene: TRBJ1-1
D gene: TRBD1

CDR3 protein: CATSRPSGGYNEQFF
CDR3 DNA: TGTGCCACCTCTCGGCCTAGCGGGGGGTACAATGAGCAGTTCTTC
clone size: -
V gene: TRBV24-1
J gene: TRBJ2-1
D gene: TRBD2

CDR3 protein: CASILGTASTDTQYF
CDR3 DNA: TGTGCCAGCATACTAGGGACAGCTTCCACAGATACGCAGTATTTT
clone size: few
V gene: TRBV2
J gene: TRBJ2-3
D gene: TRBD1

CDR3 protein: CASSMGNRGVDQPQHF
CDR3 DNA: TGTGCCAGTAGTATGGGTAACAGGGGCGTCGATCAGCCCCAGCATTTT
clone size: -
V gene: TRBV19
J gene: TRBJ1-5
D gene: TRBD1

CDR3 protein: CASSPLTSQGRYTQYF
CDR3 DNA: TGTGCCAGCAGCCCCTTAACCTCACAGGGGAGGTATACGCAGTATTTT
clone size: -
V gene: TRBV13
J gene: TRBJ2-3
D gene: -

CDR3 protein: CASSTREGSEAFF
CDR3 DNA: TGTGCCAGCAGCACCCGGGAAGGGTCTGAAGCTTTCTTT
clone size: few
V gene: TRBV7-9
J gene: TRBJ1-1
D gene: -

CDR3 protein: CSASRASGLAKNIQYF
CDR3 DNA: TGCAGTGCTAGTCGGGCTAGCGGTCTTGCCAAAAACATTCAGTACTTC
clone size: -
V gene: TRBV20-1
J gene: TRBJ2-4
D gene: TRBD2

CDR3 protein: CASSLGLAGNQPQHF
CDR3 DNA: TGCGCCAGCAGCTTGGGGCTGGCGGGCAATCAGCCCCAGCATTTT
clone size: -
V gene: TRBV5-1
J gene: TRBJ1-5
D gene: -

CDR3 protein: CASSSGLDAGELFF
CDR3 DNA: TGCGCCAGCAGCTCAGGACTAGACGCCGGGGAGCTGTTTTTT
clone size: -
V gene: TRBV5-1
J gene: TRBJ2-2
D gene: TRBD2

CDR3 protein: CASSLAPGGGYGYTF
CDR3 DNA: TGTGCCAGCAGTTTAGCCCCAGGAGGTGGCTATGGCTACACCTTC
clone size: -
V gene: TRBV27
J gene: TRBJ1-2
D gene: -

CDR3 protein: CASSDPGTSGFPETQYF
CDR3 DNA: TGCGCCAGCAGTGATCCCGGGACTAGCGGGTTCCCAGAGACCCAGTACTTC
clone size: -
V gene: TRBV10-2
J gene: TRBJ2-5
D gene: TRBD2

CDR3 protein: CASSRTSGGIQETQYF
CDR3 DNA: TGTGCCAGCAGCCGGACTAGCGGGGGGATTCAAGAGACCCAGTACTTC
clone size: -
V gene: TRBV7-3
J gene: TRBJ2-5
D gene: TRBD2

CDR3 protein: CASSSLAGGGPDTQYF
CDR3 DNA: TGTGCCAGCAGCTCTTTAGCGGGGGGGGGCCCAGATACGCAGTATTTT
clone size: -
V gene: TRBV11-3
J gene: TRBJ2-3
D gene: TRBD2

CDR3 protein: CASRGLVGEQESSSYGYTF
CDR3 DNA: TGTGCCAGCAGAGGACTCGTTGGGGAACAAGAAAGTTCTAGCTATGGCTACACCTTC
clone size: -
V gene: TRBV28
J gene: TRBJ1-2
D gene: -